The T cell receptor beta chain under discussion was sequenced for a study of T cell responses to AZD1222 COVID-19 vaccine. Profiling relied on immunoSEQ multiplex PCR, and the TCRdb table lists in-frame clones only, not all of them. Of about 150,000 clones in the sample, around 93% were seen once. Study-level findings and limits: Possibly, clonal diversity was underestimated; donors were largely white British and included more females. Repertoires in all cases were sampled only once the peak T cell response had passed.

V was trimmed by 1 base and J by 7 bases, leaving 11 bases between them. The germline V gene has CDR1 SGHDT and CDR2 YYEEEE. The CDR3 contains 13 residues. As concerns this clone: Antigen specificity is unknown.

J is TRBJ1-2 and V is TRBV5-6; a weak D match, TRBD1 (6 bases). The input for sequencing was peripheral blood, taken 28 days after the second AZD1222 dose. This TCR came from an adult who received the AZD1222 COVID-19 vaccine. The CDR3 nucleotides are TGTGCCAGCAGCTTGTCCGGGGGCAGTGGCTACACCTTC. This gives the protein CASSLSGGSGYTF.